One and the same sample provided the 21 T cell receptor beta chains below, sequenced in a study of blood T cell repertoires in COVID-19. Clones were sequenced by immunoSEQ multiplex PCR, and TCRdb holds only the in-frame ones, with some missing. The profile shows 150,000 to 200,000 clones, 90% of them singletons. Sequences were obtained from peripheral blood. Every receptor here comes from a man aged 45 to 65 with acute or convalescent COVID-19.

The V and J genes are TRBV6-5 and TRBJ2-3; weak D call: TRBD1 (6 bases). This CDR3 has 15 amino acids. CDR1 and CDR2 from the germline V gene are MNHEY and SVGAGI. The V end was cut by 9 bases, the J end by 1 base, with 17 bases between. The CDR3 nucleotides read TGTGCCAGTAAAGCCAGTCAGGGGCGCACAGATACGCAGTATTTT. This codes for CASKASQGRTDTQYF.

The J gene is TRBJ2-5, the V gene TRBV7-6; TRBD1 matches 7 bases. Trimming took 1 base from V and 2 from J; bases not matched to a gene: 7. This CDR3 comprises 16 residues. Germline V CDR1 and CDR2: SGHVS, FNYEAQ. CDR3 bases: TGTGCCAGCAGCTTAGATTTTAAGGGACAGCAAGAGACCCAGTACTTC. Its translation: CASSLDFKGQQETQYF.

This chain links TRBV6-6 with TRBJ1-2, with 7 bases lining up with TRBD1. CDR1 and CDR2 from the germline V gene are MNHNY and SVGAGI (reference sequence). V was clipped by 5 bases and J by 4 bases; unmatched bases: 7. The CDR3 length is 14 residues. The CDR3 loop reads CASSPRDRIYGYTF. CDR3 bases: TGTGCCAGCAGTCCGCGGGACAGAATCTATGGCTACACCTTC.

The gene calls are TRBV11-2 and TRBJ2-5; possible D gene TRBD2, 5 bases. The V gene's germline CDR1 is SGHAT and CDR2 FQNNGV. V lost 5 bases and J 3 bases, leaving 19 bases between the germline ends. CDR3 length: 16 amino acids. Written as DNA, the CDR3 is TGTGCCAGCAGCCCCCGGCGGGCAGGCACCAAAGAGACCCAGTACTTC. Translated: CASSPRRAGTKETQYF.

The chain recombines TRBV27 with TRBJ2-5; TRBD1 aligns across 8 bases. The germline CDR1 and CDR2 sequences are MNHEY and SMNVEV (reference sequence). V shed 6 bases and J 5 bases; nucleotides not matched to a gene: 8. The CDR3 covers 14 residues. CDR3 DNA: TGTGCCAGCAGGTCGGACAGGGAGGAGGAGACCCAGTACTTC. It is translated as CASRSDREEETQYF.

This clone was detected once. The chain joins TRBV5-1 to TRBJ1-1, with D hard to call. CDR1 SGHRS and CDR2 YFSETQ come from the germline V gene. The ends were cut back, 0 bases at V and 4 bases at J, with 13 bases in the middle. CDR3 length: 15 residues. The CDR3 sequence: CASSLAVGEGTEAFF. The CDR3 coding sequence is TGCGCCAGCAGCTTGGCCGTGGGTGAGGGCACTGAAGCTTTCTTT.

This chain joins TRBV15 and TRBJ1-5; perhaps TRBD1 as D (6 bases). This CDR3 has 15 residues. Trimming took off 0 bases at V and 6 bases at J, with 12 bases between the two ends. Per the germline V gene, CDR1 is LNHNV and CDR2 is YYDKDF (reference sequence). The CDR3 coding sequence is TGTGCCACCAGCAGAGATGGACAGAAGGGTCAGCCCCAGCATTTT. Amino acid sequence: CATSRDGQKGQPQHF.

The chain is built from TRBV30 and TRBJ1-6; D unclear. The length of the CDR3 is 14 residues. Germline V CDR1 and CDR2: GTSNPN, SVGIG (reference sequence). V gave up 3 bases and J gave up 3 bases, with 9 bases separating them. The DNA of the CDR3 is TGTGCCTGGAGGCAGACACTCTATAATTCACCCCTCCACTTT. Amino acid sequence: CAWRQTLYNSPLHF.

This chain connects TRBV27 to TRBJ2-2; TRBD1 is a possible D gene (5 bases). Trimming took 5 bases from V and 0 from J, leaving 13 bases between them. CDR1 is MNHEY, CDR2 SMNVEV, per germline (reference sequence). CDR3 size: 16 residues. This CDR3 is CASSLSGWSNTGELFF. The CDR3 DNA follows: TGTGCCAGCAGTCTTTCAGGGTGGTCGAACACCGGGGAGCTGTTTTTT.

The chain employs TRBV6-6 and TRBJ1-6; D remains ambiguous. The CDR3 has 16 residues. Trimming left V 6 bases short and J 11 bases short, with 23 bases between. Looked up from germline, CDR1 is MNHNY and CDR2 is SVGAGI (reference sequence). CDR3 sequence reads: CASSSGGVTTLAPLHF. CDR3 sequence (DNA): TGTGCCAGCAGCTCGGGAGGAGTAACTACACTCGCACCCCTCCACTTT.

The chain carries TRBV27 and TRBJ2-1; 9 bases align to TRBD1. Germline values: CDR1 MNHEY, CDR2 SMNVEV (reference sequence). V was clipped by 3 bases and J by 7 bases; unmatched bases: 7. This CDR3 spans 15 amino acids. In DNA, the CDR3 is TGTGCCAGCAGTTTCCCCGGACAGGGGAGAAATGAGCAGTTCTTC. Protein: CASSFPGQGRNEQFF.

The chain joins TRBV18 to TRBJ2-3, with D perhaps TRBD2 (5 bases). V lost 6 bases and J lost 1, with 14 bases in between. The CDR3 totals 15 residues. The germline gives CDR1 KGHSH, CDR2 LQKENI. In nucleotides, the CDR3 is TGTGCCAGCTCCCCCGGACTGGGCCGCACAGATACGCAGTATTTT. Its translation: CASSPGLGRTDTQYF.

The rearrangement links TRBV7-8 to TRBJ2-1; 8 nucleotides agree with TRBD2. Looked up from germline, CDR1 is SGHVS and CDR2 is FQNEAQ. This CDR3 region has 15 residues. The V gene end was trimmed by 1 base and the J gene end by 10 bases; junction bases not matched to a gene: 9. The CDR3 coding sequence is TGTGCCAGCAGCTTAGAGACCGGGGGGGCATTCGAGCAGTTCTTC. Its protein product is CASSLETGGAFEQFF. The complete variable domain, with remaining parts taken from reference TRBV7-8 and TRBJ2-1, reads GAGVSQSPRYKVAKRGQDVALRCDPISGHVSLFWYQQALGQGPEFLTYFQNEAQLDKSGLPSDRFFAERPEGSVSTLKIQRTQQEDSAVYLCASSLETGGAFEQFFGPGTRLTVL.

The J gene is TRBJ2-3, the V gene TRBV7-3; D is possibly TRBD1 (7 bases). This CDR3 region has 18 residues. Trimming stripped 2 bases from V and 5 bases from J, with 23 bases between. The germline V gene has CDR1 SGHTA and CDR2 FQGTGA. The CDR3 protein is CASSLLPARGTQGDTQYF. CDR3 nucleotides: TGTGCCAGCAGCTTACTCCCGGCCAGGGGGACTCAAGGAGATACGCAGTATTTT.

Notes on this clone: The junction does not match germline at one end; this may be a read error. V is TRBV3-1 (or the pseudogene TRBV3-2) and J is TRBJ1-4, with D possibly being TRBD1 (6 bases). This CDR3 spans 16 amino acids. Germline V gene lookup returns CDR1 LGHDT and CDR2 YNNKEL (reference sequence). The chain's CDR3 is CTSSQVLGQDPEKLFF. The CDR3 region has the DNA TGTACCAGCAGCCAAGTTCTGGGACAAGATCCCGAAAAACTGTTTTTT.

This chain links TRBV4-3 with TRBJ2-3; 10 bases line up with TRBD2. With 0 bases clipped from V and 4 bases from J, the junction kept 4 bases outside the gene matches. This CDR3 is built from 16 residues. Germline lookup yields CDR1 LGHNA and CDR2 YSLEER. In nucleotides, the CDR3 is TGCGCCAGCAGCCAAGAACCAGCGGGGGGGGCAGATACGCAGTATTTT. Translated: CASSQEPAGGADTQYF.

The CDR3 DNA reads as TGTGCCAGCAGCTTGGCCACAACCACAGATACGCAGTATTTT. It is translated as CASSLATTTDTQYF. The chain combines TRBV5-4 with TRBJ2-3; unclear D gene. The CDR3 is made up of 14 amino acids. CDR1 and CDR2 from the germline V gene are SGHNT and YYREEE (reference sequence). The V and J ends lost 0 bases and 2 bases respectively, with 7 bases between them.

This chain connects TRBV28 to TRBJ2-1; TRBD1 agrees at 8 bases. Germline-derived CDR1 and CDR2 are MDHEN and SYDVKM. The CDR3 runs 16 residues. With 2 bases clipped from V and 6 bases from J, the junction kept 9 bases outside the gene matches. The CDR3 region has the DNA TGTGCCAGCAGTTTAACCCGGACAGGGTTCCTCAATGAGCAGTTCTTC. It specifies CASSLTRTGFLNEQFF.

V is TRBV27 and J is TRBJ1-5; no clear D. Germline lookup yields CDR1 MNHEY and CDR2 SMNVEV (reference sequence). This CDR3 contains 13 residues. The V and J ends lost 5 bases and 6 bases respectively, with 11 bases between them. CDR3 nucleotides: TGTGCCAGCAGTCCAGGTAATGGTCAGCCCCAGCATTTT. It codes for CASSPGNGQPQHF.

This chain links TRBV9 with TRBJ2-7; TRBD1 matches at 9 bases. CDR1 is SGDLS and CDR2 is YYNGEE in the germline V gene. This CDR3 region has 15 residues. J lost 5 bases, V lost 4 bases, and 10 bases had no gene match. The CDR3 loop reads CASSTAGTGLNEQYF. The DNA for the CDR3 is TGTGCCAGCAGCACCGCGGGGACAGGGTTGAACGAGCAGTACTTC.

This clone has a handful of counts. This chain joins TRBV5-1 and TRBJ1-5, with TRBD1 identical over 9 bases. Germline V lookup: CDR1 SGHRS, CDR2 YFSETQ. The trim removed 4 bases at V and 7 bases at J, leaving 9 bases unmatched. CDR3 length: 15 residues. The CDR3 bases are TGCGCCAGCAGCAGGACAGGGGAGGGTAGCCAGCCCCAGCATTTT. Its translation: CASSRTGEGSQPQHF. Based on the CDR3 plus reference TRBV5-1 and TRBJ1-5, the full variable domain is KAGVTQTPRYLIKTRGQQVTLSCSPISGHRSVSWYQQTPGQGLQFLFEYFSETQRNKGNFPGRFSGRQFSNSRSEMNVSTLELGDSALYLCASSRTGEGSQPQHFGDGTRLSIL.